This T cell receptor beta chain was retrieved from a study of PD-1 blockade in classical Hodgkin lymphoma (dated by TCRdb to the early 2020s). With respect to the entire study: To define a peripheral blood immune signature of response to PD-1 blockade in classical Hodgkin lymphoma, the study combined TCR beta sequencing with CyTOF.

What the time point label conveys for this sample: newly diagnosed, previously untreated cHL patient sample. To serve as a comparison group for the relapsed/refractory trial patients, PBMCs were sequenced from patients with newly diagnosed, previously untreated classical Hodgkin lymphoma. After peripheral blood was drawn into 8 mL Vacutainer Cell Preparation Tubes, PBMCs were isolated by centrifugation and then cryopreserved. On this clone: No cognate antigen has been identified for it. Within one base of it there is no much larger clone, and no base qualities were kept.

The trim is 6 bases for V and 5 bases for J, with a gap of 16 bases between the germline ends. The CDR3 holds 14 amino acids from the cysteine to the phenylalanine. The CDR3 DNA has 42 bases and is translated from base 1. The germline V gene (reference sequence) supplies CDR1 MNHNY and CDR2 SVGAGI. The paper's findings and limits, for the study overall: Baseline TCR diversity was reported to be lower in newly diagnosed patients than in healthy donors and to be lower still in relapsed/refractory patients. The study was restricted to a single clinical trial cohort, and the causes of repertoire differences, possibly disease activity or prior therapy, were left undefined.

The Qiagen DNeasy kit was used to extract genomic DNA both from unsorted PBMCs and from the negatively selected CD4+ and CD8+ fractions. TCR beta CDR3 regions were amplified by immunoSEQ multiplex PCR using primers annealing to V and J segments. A synthetic immune receptor repertoire was used to minimize amplification bias, and remaining bias was computationally removed after sequencing. The paper's processing steps were these. Repertoire diversity was quantified as the Shannon entropy index using custom Python scripts. The unsorted, CD4+ and CD8+ repertoires were each analyzed separately, with the exception of combined analyses, where CD4+ and CD8+ sequences were merged in silico. As stored in TCRdb, this immuneACCESS dataset retains in-frame rearrangements with V and J assigned. A fraction of the clones does not appear; measured against another copy, unresolved V genes explain less than half of the discrepancy, and the remainder lacks a known reason. V and J calls and clone size are those listed in that table; D and trimming were worked out from the DNA. Within this sample are fewer than 35,000 clones, with roughly 94% of them counted one time only. The biggest ten clones account for about 2.3% of the sample.

This receptor was obtained from a human donor with classical Hodgkin lymphoma. The sequence is built from TRBV6-6 and TRBJ1-2, with the identity of the D gene unclear. Sequenced material: peripheral blood mononuclear cells (PBMCs). The bases read TGTGCCAGCAGGTCCTTGGCGACCTTATATGGCTACACCTTC. It is translated as CASRSLATLYGYTF.